The rows below give T cell receptor beta chains drawn from one sample of a study of cytomegalovirus exposure and HLA in healthy donors. Clones were sequenced by immunoSEQ multiplex PCR, and TCRdb holds only the in-frame ones, with some missing. The table lists approximately 140,000 clones, around 80% of them singletons, with over 1% in the top ten. Material for sequencing was PBMCs. The receptors were gathered from a male donor in good health and CMV-seropositive. The CDR3 runs from the conserved cysteine through the conserved F or W. The D gene is left open where the match is weak. Only part of the rows carry a size: once, few, many, or a class if the clone is expanded.

v_gene: TRBV18
abundance: NA
d_gene: TRBD1
j_gene: TRBJ1-5
CDR3aa: CASSLTGDSNQPQHF
CDR3nt: TGTGCCAGCTCATTAACAGGGGATAGCAATCAGCCCCAGCATTTT

v_gene: TRBV7-9
abundance: NA
d_gene: TRBD1
j_gene: TRBJ1-5
CDR3aa: CASSNGQGTQPQHF
CDR3nt: TGTGCCAGCAGTAACGGACAGGGGACTCAGCCCCAGCATTTT

v_gene: TRBV6-1
abundance: NA
d_gene: TRBD1
j_gene: TRBJ1-2
CDR3aa: CASSVQSGTGANYGYTF
CDR3nt: TGTGCCAGCAGTGTACAATCGGGGACAGGGGCTAACTATGGCTACACCTTC

v_gene: TRBV6-5
abundance: NA
d_gene: TRBD1
j_gene: TRBJ1-2
CDR3aa: CASRPQGAHGYTF
CDR3nt: TGTGCCAGCAGGCCACAGGGGGCTCATGGCTACACCTTC

v_gene: TRBV27
abundance: NA
d_gene: NA
j_gene: TRBJ2-1
CDR3aa: CASSTYNEQFF
CDR3nt: TGTGCCAGCAGTACTTACAATGAGCAGTTCTTC

v_gene: TRBV7-9
abundance: NA
d_gene: TRBD1
j_gene: TRBJ2-2
CDR3aa: CASSLEGANGELFF
CDR3nt: TGTGCCAGCAGCTTAGAGGGGGCGAATGGGGAGCTGTTTTTT

v_gene: TRBV6-5
abundance: NA
d_gene: TRBD2
j_gene: TRBJ2-3
CDR3aa: CASSYSGTNTDTQYF
CDR3nt: TGTGCCAGCAGTTACTCGGGGACTAACACAGATACGCAGTATTTT

v_gene: TRBV2
abundance: NA
d_gene: TRBD1
j_gene: TRBJ2-3
CDR3aa: CASREGQATSDTQYF
CDR3nt: TGTGCCAGCAGGGAGGGACAGGCGACCTCGGATACGCAGTATTTT

v_gene: TRBV7-3
abundance: NA
d_gene: TRBD2
j_gene: TRBJ2-3
CDR3aa: CASSVGGGAIDTQYF
CDR3nt: TGTGCCAGCAGCGTGGGCGGGGGGGCCATAGATACGCAGTATTTT

v_gene: TRBV30
abundance: few
d_gene: NA
j_gene: TRBJ2-5
CDR3aa: CAWSLEGTDQETQYF
CDR3nt: TGTGCCTGGAGTTTGGAGGGGACTGACCAAGAGACCCAGTACTTC

v_gene: TRBV4-1
abundance: NA
d_gene: TRBD2
j_gene: TRBJ2-3
CDR3aa: CASSQERSGGTDTQYF
CDR3nt: TGCGCCAGCAGCCAAGAGCGTAGCGGGGGCACAGATACGCAGTATTTT

v_gene: TRBV29-1
abundance: NA
d_gene: NA
j_gene: TRBJ2-1
CDR3aa: CSAHRYNEQFF
CDR3nt: TGCAGCGCCCACAGGTACAATGAGCAGTTCTTC

v_gene: TRBV5-1
abundance: once
d_gene: TRBD2
j_gene: TRBJ2-3
CDR3aa: CASSSRLAGGADTQYF
CDR3nt: TGCGCCAGCAGCTCCCGACTAGCGGGGGGTGCAGATACGCAGTATTTT

v_gene: TRBV5-8
abundance: NA
d_gene: TRBD2
j_gene: TRBJ2-1
CDR3aa: CASSLTGLTQFF
CDR3nt: TGTGCCAGCAGCTTGACGGGACTAACGCAGTTCTTC

v_gene: TRBV10-3
abundance: NA
d_gene: NA
j_gene: TRBJ1-2
CDR3aa: CAISNLQGRGNYGYTF
CDR3nt: TGTGCCATCAGTAATCTACAGGGTAGAGGCAACTATGGCTACACCTTC

v_gene: TRBV19
abundance: NA
d_gene: NA
j_gene: TRBJ2-3
CDR3aa: CASALGRGPSTDTQYF
CDR3nt: TGTGCCAGTGCCTTGGGGCGGGGGCCCTCCACAGATACGCAGTATTTT

v_gene: TRBV5-6
abundance: NA
d_gene: TRBD1
j_gene: TRBJ1-6
CDR3aa: CASILRGLVNSPLHF
CDR3nt: TGTGCCAGCATCCTTAGGGGGCTGGTTAATTCACCCCTCCACTTT

v_gene: TRBV6-4
abundance: NA
d_gene: NA
j_gene: TRBJ2-1
CDR3aa: CASSDGSEQFF
CDR3nt: TGTGCCAGTAGTGACGGGAGTGAGCAGTTCTTC

v_gene: TRBV7-9
abundance: NA
d_gene: TRBD2
j_gene: TRBJ2-5
CDR3aa: CASSQTSGGDQETQYF
CDR3nt: TGTGCCAGCAGCCAAACTAGCGGGGGGGACCAAGAGACCCAGTACTTC

v_gene: TRBV27
abundance: NA
d_gene: NA
j_gene: TRBJ2-5
CDR3aa: CASSSLGETQYF
CDR3nt: TGTGCCAGCAGTTCCCTAGGAGAGACCCAGTACTTC

v_gene: TRBV19
abundance: NA
d_gene: TRBD1
j_gene: TRBJ2-1
CDR3aa: CASSLRQGHNEQFF
CDR3nt: TGTGCCAGTAGTCTGAGACAGGGACACAATGAGCAGTTCTTC

v_gene: TRBV28
abundance: few
d_gene: NA
j_gene: TRBJ2-7
CDR3aa: CASSPVTASYEQYF
CDR3nt: TGTGCCAGCAGCCCTGTAACTGCCTCCTACGAGCAGTACTTC

v_gene: TRBV6-5
abundance: NA
d_gene: NA
j_gene: TRBJ2-1
CDR3aa: CASTKGQNNEQFF
CDR3nt: TGTGCCAGCACCAAGGGGCAAAACAATGAGCAGTTCTTC

v_gene: TRBV25-1
abundance: NA
d_gene: TRBD2
j_gene: TRBJ2-2
CDR3aa: CASTPRGGTNTGELFF
CDR3nt: TGTGCCAGCACTCCCCGGGGGGGGACAAACACCGGGGAGCTGTTTTTT

v_gene: TRBV18
abundance: NA
d_gene: NA
j_gene: TRBJ1-3
CDR3aa: CASSPGTGRENTIYF
CDR3nt: TGTGCCAGCTCACCGGGAACAGGGAGGGAAAACACCATATATTTT

v_gene: TRBV18
abundance: NA
d_gene: NA
j_gene: TRBJ1-3
CDR3aa: CASSPQATGSGNTIYF
CDR3nt: TGTGCCAGCTCACCACAAGCGACAGGCTCTGGAAACACCATATATTTT

v_gene: TRBV30
abundance: NA
d_gene: NA
j_gene: TRBJ2-1
CDR3aa: CAWSLTSSYNEQFF
CDR3nt: TGTGCCTGGAGTTTAACGAGCTCCTACAATGAGCAGTTCTTC

v_gene: TRBV7-9
abundance: NA
d_gene: TRBD1
j_gene: TRBJ2-5
CDR3aa: CASSRTGQETQYF
CDR3nt: TGTGCCAGCAGTCGGACAGGGCAAGAGACCCAGTACTTC

v_gene: TRBV9
abundance: NA
d_gene: TRBD1
j_gene: TRBJ2-7
CDR3aa: CASSVGDRAYEQYF
CDR3nt: TGTGCCAGCAGCGTCGGGGACAGGGCCTACGAGCAGTACTTC

v_gene: TRBV19
abundance: NA
d_gene: TRBD2
j_gene: TRBJ2-5
CDR3aa: CASSPGTSGRLRETQYF
CDR3nt: TGTGCCAGTAGTCCCGGGACTAGCGGGAGGTTGCGAGAGACCCAGTACTTC

v_gene: TRBV6-1
abundance: once
d_gene: NA
j_gene: TRBJ1-1
CDR3aa: CASSERQMNTEAFF
CDR3nt: TGTGCCAGCAGTGAACGACAGATGAACACTGAAGCTTTCTTT

v_gene: TRBV4-3
abundance: NA
d_gene: NA
j_gene: TRBJ2-3
CDR3aa: CASSHGLKTDTQYF
CDR3nt: TGCGCCAGCAGCCATGGACTCAAGACAGATACGCAGTATTTT

v_gene: TRBV11-2
abundance: NA
d_gene: TRBD1
j_gene: TRBJ2-2
CDR3aa: CASSSWTGATTGELFF
CDR3nt: TGTGCCAGCAGCTCGTGGACAGGGGCGACCACCGGGGAGCTGTTTTTT

v_gene: TRBV27
abundance: NA
d_gene: TRBD2
j_gene: TRBJ2-1
CDR3aa: CASSPIGGVNEQFF
CDR3nt: TGTGCCAGCAGTCCTATTGGGGGGGTTAATGAGCAGTTCTTC

v_gene: TRBV27
abundance: NA
d_gene: NA
j_gene: TRBJ2-1
CDR3aa: CASSLMGLNSYNEQFF
CDR3nt: TGTGCCAGCAGTTTAATGGGACTCAACTCCTACAATGAGCAGTTCTTC

v_gene: TRBV25-1
abundance: NA
d_gene: TRBD1
j_gene: TRBJ1-1
CDR3aa: CASNPTGGSTEAFF
CDR3nt: TGTGCCAGCAACCCGACAGGGGGGTCCACTGAAGCTTTCTTT

v_gene: TRBV4-2
abundance: NA
d_gene: NA
j_gene: TRBJ2-2
CDR3aa: CASSPPGGAAGELFF
CDR3nt: TGTGCCAGCAGCCCACCCGGTGGGGCGGCCGGGGAGCTGTTTTTT

v_gene: TRBV11-2
abundance: once
d_gene: NA
j_gene: TRBJ1-2
CDR3aa: CASNEQTYGYTF
CDR3nt: TGTGCCAGCAATGAGCAAACTTATGGCTACACCTTC

v_gene: TRBV7-3
abundance: NA
d_gene: NA
j_gene: TRBJ2-2
CDR3aa: CASSPDGLAPGELFF
CDR3nt: TGTGCCAGCAGCCCCGACGGACTGGCCCCCGGGGAGCTGTTTTTT

v_gene: TRBV6-1
abundance: NA
d_gene: TRBD1
j_gene: TRBJ2-1
CDR3aa: CASSEVVGTGGNEQFF
CDR3nt: TGTGCCAGCAGTGAAGTGGTTGGGACAGGAGGGAATGAGCAGTTCTTC

v_gene: TRBV6-5
abundance: once
d_gene: NA
j_gene: TRBJ1-2
CDR3aa: CASSLSGQLWDGYTF
CDR3nt: TGTGCCAGCAGCCTCTCAGGACAGCTATGGGATGGCTACACCTTC

v_gene: TRBV4-2
abundance: NA
d_gene: NA
j_gene: TRBJ2-7
CDR3aa: CASSQEGAGSYEQYF
CDR3nt: TGTGCCAGCAGCCAAGAGGGAGCCGGCTCCTACGAGCAGTACTTC

v_gene: TRBV7-9
abundance: NA
d_gene: TRBD2
j_gene: TRBJ2-3
CDR3aa: CASSLEVAGGEF
CDR3nt: TGTGCCAGCAGCTTAGAAGTAGCGGGAGGTGAATTT

v_gene: TRBV7-9
abundance: NA
d_gene: TRBD1
j_gene: TRBJ2-7
CDR3aa: CASSFRAGQGIYEQYF
CDR3nt: TGTGCCAGCAGCTTCAGAGCAGGACAGGGGATCTACGAGCAGTACTTC

v_gene: TRBV6-5
abundance: NA
d_gene: NA
j_gene: TRBJ1-5
CDR3aa: CASSSTGSNQPQHF
CDR3nt: TGTGCCAGCAGCTCCACAGGGAGCAATCAGCCCCAGCATTTT

v_gene: TRBV27
abundance: NA
d_gene: NA
j_gene: TRBJ1-2
CDR3aa: CASSSQGSGYTF
CDR3nt: TGTGCCAGCAGTTCCCAGGGAAGTGGCTACACCTTC

v_gene: TRBV2
abundance: NA
d_gene: TRBD2
j_gene: TRBJ2-1
CDR3aa: CASRPGTSYFEQFF
CDR3nt: TGTGCCAGCAGACCCGGGACTAGCTACTTTGAGCAGTTCTTC

v_gene: TRBV28
abundance: NA
d_gene: TRBD1
j_gene: TRBJ1-5
CDR3aa: CASSYGTGINQPQHF
CDR3nt: TGTGCCAGCAGTTACGGGACAGGGATCAATCAGCCCCAGCATTTT

v_gene: TRBV5-1
abundance: NA
d_gene: NA
j_gene: TRBJ2-5
CDR3aa: CASSLSQETQYF
CDR3nt: TGCGCCAGCAGCTTATCGCAAGAGACCCAGTACTTC

v_gene: TRBV5-5
abundance: NA
d_gene: NA
j_gene: TRBJ1-1
CDR3aa: CASIPARGYTEAFF
CDR3nt: TGTGCCAGCATCCCCGCCAGGGGCTACACTGAAGCTTTCTTT

v_gene: TRBV7-3
abundance: NA
d_gene: NA
j_gene: TRBJ1-2
CDR3aa: CASSLGAGYGYTF
CDR3nt: TGTGCCAGCAGCTTGGGGGCGGGCTATGGCTACACCTTC

v_gene: TRBV6-1
abundance: once
d_gene: TRBD1
j_gene: TRBJ2-1
CDR3aa: CASSELGTGNEQFF
CDR3nt: TGTGCCAGCAGTGAACTGGGGACAGGAAATGAGCAGTTCTTC

v_gene: TRBV7-8
abundance: NA
d_gene: NA
j_gene: TRBJ1-1
CDR3aa: CASSLGWGHGTEAFF
CDR3nt: TGTGCCAGCAGCTTAGGATGGGGGCATGGCACTGAAGCTTTCTTT